One T cell receptor (beta chain) is described in this entry. Its antigen is still unknown. The source of the sample is a study of a mutant IDH1 vaccine in newly diagnosed glioma. The table came from immunoSEQ multiplex PCR; TCRdb's copy has only in-frame clones and leaves some out. The sample holds about 24,000 clones, about 80% seen once. As to time point: week 47, end of study. Every vaccine dose comprised 300 ug of mutant IDH1 20-mer peptide plus topical imiquimod. Germline lookup yields CDR1 MGHDK and CDR2 SYGVNS. The CDR3 covers 14 residues. The V end was cut by 3 bases, the J end by 2 bases, with 10 bases between. Findings and caveats of the study: Of the patients, 80% to 95% had vaccine-induced immune responses.

The chain is built from TRBV25-1 and TRBJ2-5; D gene unclear. Material: PBMCs, obtained from a glioma patient whose treatment included an IDH1 peptide vaccine. The receptor was isolated from a middle-aged man with glioma. Some clones in this sample may be carry-over from other donors' samples. The CDR3 DNA reads as TGTGCCAGCAGTGAGGATCTAAGGCAAGAGACCCAGTACTTC. Protein sequence: CASSEDLRQETQYF.